The source of this T cell receptor (beta chain) is a study of PD-1 blockade in classical Hodgkin lymphoma. Study conclusions and caveats: Underlying causes for the observed repertoire differences were not defined, possibly disease activity or prior therapy.

This table comes from immunoSEQ multiplex PCR, and its TCRdb copy is limited to in-frame clones, with some not included. Of around 30,000 clones in the sample, approximately 90% are singletons; the top ten hold less than 0.25%. As regards this clone: Its target is not known.

Specified time point: newly diagnosed, previously untreated cHL patient sample. The CD4+ T cells used were purified from thawed PBMCs through magnetic negative selection. V was shortened by 2 bases and J by 6 bases, with 7 bases between the two germline ends. This CDR3 has 11 amino acids. Germline V gives CDR1 GTSNPN, CDR2 SVGIG (reference sequence). The J gene is TRBJ1-1, the V gene TRBV30, with no clear D. The origin of this receptor is a human donor with classical Hodgkin lymphoma. The material sequenced was CD4+ T cells from blood. The CDR3 region is CAWSQTAEAFF. The CDR3 nucleotides are TGTGCCTGGAGTCAAACCGCTGAAGCTTTCTTT.